This entry describes one T cell receptor (beta chain). Antigen: not known. These data originate in a study of T cells expressing NK-cell markers. Study-wide results and limits: Roughly six donors carried dominant NKG2C+ clonotypes that made up roughly 1.0-7.0% of their CD8+ T cells. In a few donors, dominant clonotypes made up about 28.3-60.1% of CD3+CD56-NKG2C+ cells. There remained a lack of clarity about HCMV specificity of expanded NKG2C+ T cell clones.

The TCR beta cDNA came from 5'RACE template switching with UMIs. TCRdb reworked the 5' RACE reads into one entry per CDR3 protein, no DNA. This sample's table reports roughly 280,000 distinct CDR3 sequences. The CDR3 is made up of 14 amino acids. From germline, CDR1 is SGHRS and CDR2 YFSETQ. The sequenced material came from blood T cells: a sorted CD56 or NKG2C T cell subset, CD4+ or CD8+ T cells, or bulk PBMC T cells (not recorded which). The TCR comes from a man in his late teens or twenties in good health. The chain carries TRBV5-1 and TRBJ1-1. The CDR3 sequence is CASSLTEMNTEAFF.